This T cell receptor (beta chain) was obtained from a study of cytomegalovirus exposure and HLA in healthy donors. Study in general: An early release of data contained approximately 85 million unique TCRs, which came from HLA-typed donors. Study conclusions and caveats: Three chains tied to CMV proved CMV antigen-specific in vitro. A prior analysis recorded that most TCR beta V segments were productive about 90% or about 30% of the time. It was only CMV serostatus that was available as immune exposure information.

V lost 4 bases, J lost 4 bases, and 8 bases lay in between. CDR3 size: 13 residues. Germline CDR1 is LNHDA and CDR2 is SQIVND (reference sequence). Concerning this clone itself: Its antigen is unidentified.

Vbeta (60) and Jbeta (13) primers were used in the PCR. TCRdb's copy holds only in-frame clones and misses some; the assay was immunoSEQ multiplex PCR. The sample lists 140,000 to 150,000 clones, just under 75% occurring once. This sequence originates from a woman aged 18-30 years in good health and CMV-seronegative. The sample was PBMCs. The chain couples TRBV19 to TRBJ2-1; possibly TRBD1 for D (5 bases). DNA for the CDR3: TGTGCCAGTAGTAGGGGCAGATACAATGAGCAGTTCTTC. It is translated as CASSRGRYNEQFF.